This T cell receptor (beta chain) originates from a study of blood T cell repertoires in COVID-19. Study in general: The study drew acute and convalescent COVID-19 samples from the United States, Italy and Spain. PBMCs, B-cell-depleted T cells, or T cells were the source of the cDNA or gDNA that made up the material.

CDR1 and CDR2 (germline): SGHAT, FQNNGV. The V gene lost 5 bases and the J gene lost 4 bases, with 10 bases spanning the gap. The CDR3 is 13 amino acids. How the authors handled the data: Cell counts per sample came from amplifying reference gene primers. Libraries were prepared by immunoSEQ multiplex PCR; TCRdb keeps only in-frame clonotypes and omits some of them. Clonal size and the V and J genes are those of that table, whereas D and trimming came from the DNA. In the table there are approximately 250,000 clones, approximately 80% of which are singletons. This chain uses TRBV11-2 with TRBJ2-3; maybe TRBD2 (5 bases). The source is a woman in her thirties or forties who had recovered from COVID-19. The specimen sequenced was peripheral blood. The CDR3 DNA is TGTGCCAGCAGCGGACTGAAAGCAGATACGCAGTATTTT. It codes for CASSGLKADTQYF.